The clone carrying this T cell receptor (beta chain) has more than one count but fewer than ten. Antigen: not known. TCRdb called the 5' RACE reads again in MiXCR, with one record for every CDR3 protein. The top ten hold 0.48% of the sample, which has hundreds of thousands of distinct CDR3 sequences, about 22% seen once. Per the germline V gene, CDR1 is SGDLS and CDR2 is YYNGEE. With 0 bases clipped from V and 7 bases from J, the junction kept 7 bases outside the gene matches. CDR3 length: 16 residues. This sample was included in a study of identical twins. Study-wide findings and caveats: Potential partial confounding of zero-insertion analyses by invariant MAIT and iNKT cells was noted.

The sample also formed part of further work on yellow fever vaccine responses in identical twins.

The sample consisted of CD4+ T cells sorted from blood. This receptor was obtained from a woman between 18 and 30 years old in good health. The V gene is TRBV9, the J gene TRBJ2-1; 10 bases line up with TRBD2. This chain's CDR3 is CASSVVSGRANNEQFF. The CDR3 DNA follows: TGTGCCAGCAGCGTAGTGAGCGGGAGGGCCAATAATGAGCAGTTCTTC.